This T cell receptor (beta chain) was found in a study of T cells in Graves' hyperthyroidism and ophthalmopathy. A word on this clonotype: Antigen unknown. A junction end diverges from the germline sequence, so it may reflect a read error.

With a duration under 2 months, the hyperthyroidism was newly diagnosed in patients aged 18 to 65. Study-wide results and caveats: Median prediction lead before ophthalmopathy onset was around 6.9 months with the model. Peripheral blood also featured most of the thyroid clonotypes expanded above 0.001. Ophthalmopathy and stable hyperthyroidism were told apart by a 13 V-J model.

Amplified regions were TCR beta CDR3 sequences from RNA transcripts. When the TCR CDR3 underwent first-round RT-PCR, the HTBI primer set was used. In TCRdb, the multiplex PCR reads were re-called with MiXCR into one record per CDR3 protein. This table holds around 800,000 distinct CDR3 sequences, approximately 40% found once. Sequencing was carried out using blood. This receptor was identified in a man aged 18 to 35 with Graves' hyperthyroidism.

CDR3 DNA sequence: TGCGCCAGCAGCCAACTTCCGAACAGGGGCGATGAAAAACTGTTTTTT. Its protein product is CASSQLPNRGDEKLFF. The chain has TRBV25-1 and TRBJ1-4; 7 bases map to TRBD1. Germline V gives CDR1 MGHDK, CDR2 SYGVNS. The CDR3 extends over 16 amino acids.